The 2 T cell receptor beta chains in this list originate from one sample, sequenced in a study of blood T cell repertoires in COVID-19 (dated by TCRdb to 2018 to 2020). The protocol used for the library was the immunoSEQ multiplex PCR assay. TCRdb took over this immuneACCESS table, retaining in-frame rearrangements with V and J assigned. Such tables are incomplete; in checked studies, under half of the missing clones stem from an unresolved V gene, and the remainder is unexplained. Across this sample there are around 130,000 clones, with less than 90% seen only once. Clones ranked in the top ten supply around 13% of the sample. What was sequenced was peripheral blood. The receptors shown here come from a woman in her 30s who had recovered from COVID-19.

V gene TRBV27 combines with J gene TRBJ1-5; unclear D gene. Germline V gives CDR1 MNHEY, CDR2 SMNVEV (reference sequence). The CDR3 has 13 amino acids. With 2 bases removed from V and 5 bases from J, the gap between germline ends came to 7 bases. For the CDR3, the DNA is TGTGCCAGCAGTTTAGGGCGGGATCAGCCCCAGCATTTT. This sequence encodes CASSLGRDQPQHF.

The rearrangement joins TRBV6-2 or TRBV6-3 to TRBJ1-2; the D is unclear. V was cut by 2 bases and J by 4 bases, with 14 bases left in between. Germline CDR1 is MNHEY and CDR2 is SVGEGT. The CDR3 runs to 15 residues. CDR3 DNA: TGTGCCAGCAGTTACAATTTGGGCAGCAGCTATGGCTACACCTTC. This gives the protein CASSYNLGSSYGYTF.